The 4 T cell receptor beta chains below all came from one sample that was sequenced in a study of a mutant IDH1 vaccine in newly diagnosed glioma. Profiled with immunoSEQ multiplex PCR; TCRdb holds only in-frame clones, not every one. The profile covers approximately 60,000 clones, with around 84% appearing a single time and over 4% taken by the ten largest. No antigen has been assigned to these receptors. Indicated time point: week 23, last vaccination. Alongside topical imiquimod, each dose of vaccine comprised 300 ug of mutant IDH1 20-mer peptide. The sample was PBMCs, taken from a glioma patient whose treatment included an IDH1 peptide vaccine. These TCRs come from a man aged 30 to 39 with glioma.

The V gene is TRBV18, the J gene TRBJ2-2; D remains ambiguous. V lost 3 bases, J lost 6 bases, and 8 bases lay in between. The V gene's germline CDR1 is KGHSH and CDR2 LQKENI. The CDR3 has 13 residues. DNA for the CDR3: TGTGCCAGCTCACCTATTGGCGCCGGGGAGCTGTTTTTT. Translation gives CASSPIGAGELFF. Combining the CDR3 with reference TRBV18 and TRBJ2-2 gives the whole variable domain NAGVMQNPRHLVRRRGQEARLRCSPMKGHSHVYWYRQLPEEGLKFMVYLQKENIIDESGMPKERFSAEFPKEGPSILRIQQVVRGDSAAYFCASSPIGAGELFFGEGSRLTVL.

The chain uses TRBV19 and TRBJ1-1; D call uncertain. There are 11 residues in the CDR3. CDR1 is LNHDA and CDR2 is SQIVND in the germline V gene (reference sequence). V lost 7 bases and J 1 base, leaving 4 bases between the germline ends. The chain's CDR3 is CASKGNTEAFF. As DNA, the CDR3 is TGTGCCAGTAAGGGGAACACTGAAGCTTTCTTT.

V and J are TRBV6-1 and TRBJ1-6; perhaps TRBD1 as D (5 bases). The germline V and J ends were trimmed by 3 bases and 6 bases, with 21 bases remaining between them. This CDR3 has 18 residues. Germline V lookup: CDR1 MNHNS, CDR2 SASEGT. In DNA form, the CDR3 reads TGTGCCAGCAGTGAGGGGGTACGTGATTACCGTCCTAATTCACCCCTCCACTTT. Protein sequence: CASSEGVRDYRPNSPLHF.

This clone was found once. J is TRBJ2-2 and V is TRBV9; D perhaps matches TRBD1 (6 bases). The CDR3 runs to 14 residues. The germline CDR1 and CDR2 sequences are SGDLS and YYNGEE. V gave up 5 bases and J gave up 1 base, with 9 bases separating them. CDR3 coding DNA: TGTGCCAGCAGACAGGGCGGGAACACCGGGGAGCTGTTTTTT. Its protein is CASRQGGNTGELFF.